The clone carrying this T cell receptor beta chain was seen many times. Original processing notes: Amplification of reference gene primers was used by the study to estimate nucleated cell counts. Clones were sequenced by immunoSEQ multiplex PCR, and TCRdb holds only the in-frame ones, with some missing. V and J calls and clone size come straight from that table; D and trimming were deduced from the DNA. The sample records a few hundred thousand clones, over 75% being singletons. Looked up from germline, CDR1 is LGHNA and CDR2 is YSLEER. V trimming: 2 bases; J trimming: 6 bases; junction bases outside the gene matches: 7. The CDR3 consists of 16 residues. The data derive from a study of blood T cell repertoires in COVID-19. In the study overall: PBMCs, B-cell-depleted T cells, or T cells provided the cDNA or gDNA that made up the material.

This chain joins TRBV4-3 and TRBJ1-2, with 12 nucleotides matching TRBD1. The sequence was collected from a human donor in a cohort sampled during active COVID-19. The source material was peripheral blood. Here the CDR3 reads CASSQTPGQGADGYTF. The CDR3 nucleotides are TGCGCCAGCAGCCAAACCCCGGGACAGGGGGCAGATGGCTACACCTTC.